This T cell receptor beta chain was sequenced for a study of tissue T cells after allogeneic stem cell transplantation. Background on the study: Of the grafts for graft-versus-host disease patients, several were unmodified and three CD34-selected.

Here immunoSEQ multiplex PCR was the method, and the copy in TCRdb shows in-frame clones only, minus some. Of about 43,000 clones in the sample, 80% to 95% were seen once. Germline V CDR1 and CDR2: LGHNA, YSLEER. Trimming pared 1 base from V and 0 bases from J, leaving 7 bases between. The CDR3 consists of 15 residues. The source material was blood, sampled before transplantation. The sequence came from a woman aged 40-69 years who later had graft-versus-host disease after an allogeneic stem cell transplant. The chain couples TRBV4-3 to TRBJ1-3, with D uncertain. The DNA for the CDR3 is TGCGCCAGCAGCCAAGGGCAGAGCTCTGGAAACACCATATATTTT. This codes for CASSQGQSSGNTIYF.